This T cell receptor (beta chain) was sequenced in a study of pediatric ulcerative colitis. V dropped 0 bases and J dropped 6 bases, with 10 bases sitting between them. The germline CDR1 and CDR2 sequences are SGHNT and YYREEE (reference sequence). The CDR3 is 14 residues long. The method was immunoSEQ multiplex PCR; TCRdb's version includes in-frame clones alone and lacks a portion of them. The sample lists around 64,000 clones; 77% were seen once. The rearrangement uses TRBV5-4 and TRBJ2-1; D is unclear. This receptor was identified in a boy aged 5-17 years with moderate ulcerative colitis. The specimen was blood. CDR3 protein: CASSLEGSRNEQFF. As DNA, the CDR3 is TGTGCCAGCAGCTTGGAAGGATCTCGCAATGAGCAGTTCTTC.